This T cell receptor beta chain appears in the sequencing data of a study of metastatic and nonmetastatic thyroid tumors. Through MiXCR, TCRdb re-clonotyped the PCR reads. The table has approximately 31,000 clones, 18% seen once. With 10 bases removed from V and 1 base from J, the gap between germline ends came to 16 bases. The CDR3 runs 14 residues. The germline CDR1 and CDR2 sequences are MNHNS and SASEGT. Thyroid surgery took place with no prior treatment in any patient. This chain uses TRBV6-1 with TRBJ1-1, with D tentatively TRBD1 (6 bases). The receptor's source is a female donor with papillary thyroid cancer or a benign thyroid nodule (not recorded which). Some clones in this sample may be carry-over from other donors' samples. Specimen: blood. The CDR3 spells CANSVGQSNTEAFF. The DNA for the CDR3 is TGTGCCAACAGCGTTGGACAGTCGAACACTGAAGCTTTCTTT.